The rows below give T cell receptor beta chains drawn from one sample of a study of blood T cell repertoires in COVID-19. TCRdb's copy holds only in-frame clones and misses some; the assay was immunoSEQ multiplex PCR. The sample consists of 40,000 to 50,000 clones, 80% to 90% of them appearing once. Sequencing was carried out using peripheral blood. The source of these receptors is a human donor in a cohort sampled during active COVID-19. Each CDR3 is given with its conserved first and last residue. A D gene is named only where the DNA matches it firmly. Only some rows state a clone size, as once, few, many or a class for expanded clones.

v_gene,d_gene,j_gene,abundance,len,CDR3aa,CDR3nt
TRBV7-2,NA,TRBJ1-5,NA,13,CASSEGVIQPQHF,TGTGCCAGCAGCGAAGGGGTAATTCAGCCCCAGCATTTT
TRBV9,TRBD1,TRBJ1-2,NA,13,CASSPDRGLGYTF,TGTGCCAGCAGCCCGGACAGGGGGCTTGGCTACACCTTC
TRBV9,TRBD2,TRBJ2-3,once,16,CASSASSGGSTDTQYF,TGTGCCAGCAGCGCGTCTAGCGGGGGAAGCACAGATACGCAGTATTTT
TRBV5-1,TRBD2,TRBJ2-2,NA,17,CASSLEVAGLNTGELFF,TGCGCCAGCAGCTTGGAAGTAGCGGGCTTGAACACCGGGGAGCTGTTTTTT
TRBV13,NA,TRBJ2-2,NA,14,CASSQDTDTGELFF,TGTGCCAGCAGCCAGGACACCGACACCGGGGAGCTGTTTTTT
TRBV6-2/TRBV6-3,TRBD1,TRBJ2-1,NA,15,CASSYKGQGIHEQFF,TGTGCCAGCAGTTACAAGGGACAGGGAATCCATGAGCAGTTCTTC
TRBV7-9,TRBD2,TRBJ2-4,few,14,CASSLGLAVNIQYF,TGTGCCAGCAGCTTAGGACTAGCCGTCAACATTCAGTACTTC
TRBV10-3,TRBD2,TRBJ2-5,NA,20,CAISELGTKTMGGLGETQYF,TGTGCCATCAGTGAGCTCGGGACTAAAACGATGGGAGGGCTTGGGGAGACCCAGTACTTC
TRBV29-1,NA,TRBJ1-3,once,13,CSVVYGPAGAIYF,TGCAGCGTTGTTTATGGGCCCGCCGGGGCCATATATTTT
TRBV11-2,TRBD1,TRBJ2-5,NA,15,CASSLGDRGRETQYF,TGTGCCAGCAGCTTAGGGGACAGGGGGCGGGAGACCCAGTACTTC
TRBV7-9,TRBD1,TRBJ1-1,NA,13,CASSWSTGAEAFF,TGTGCCAGCAGCTGGTCGACAGGGGCTGAAGCTTTCTTT
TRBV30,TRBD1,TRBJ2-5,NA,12,CAWTPRGETQYF,TGTGCCTGGACCCCCAGGGGGGAGACCCAGTACTTC
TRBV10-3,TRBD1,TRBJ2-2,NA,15,CAISRDRVDTGELFF,TGTGCCATCAGCAGGGACAGGGTCGACACCGGGGAGCTGTTTTTT
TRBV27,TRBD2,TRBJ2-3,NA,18,CASSTRLAGESSTDTQYF,TGTGCCAGCAGTACCCGACTAGCGGGGGAGTCTAGCACAGATACGCAGTATTTT
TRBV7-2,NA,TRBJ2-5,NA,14,CASSFDRYQETQYF,TGTGCCAGCAGCTTCGACAGATACCAAGAGACCCAGTACTTC
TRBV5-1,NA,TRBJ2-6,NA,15,CASNQGVSGANVLTF,TGCGCCAGCAACCAAGGAGTCTCTGGGGCCAACGTCCTGACTTTC
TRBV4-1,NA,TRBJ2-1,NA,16,CASSQGWGGPFNEQFF,TGCGCCAGCAGCCAAGGGTGGGGGGGGCCATTCAATGAGCAGTTCTTC
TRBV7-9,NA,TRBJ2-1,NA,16,CASSPMGGSRYNEQFF,TGTGCCAGCAGCCCCATGGGCGGGTCCCGGTACAATGAGCAGTTCTTC
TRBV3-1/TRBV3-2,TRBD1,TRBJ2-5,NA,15,CASSQYLTGEETQYF,TGTGCCAGCAGCCAATACCTTACAGGGGAAGAGACCCAGTACTTC
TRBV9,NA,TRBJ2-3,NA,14,CASSTAYSTDTQYF,TGTGCCAGCAGCACCGCCTACAGCACAGATACGCAGTATTTT
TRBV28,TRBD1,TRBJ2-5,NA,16,CASSPVRTGFQETQYF,TGTGCCAGCAGTCCAGTACGGACAGGGTTCCAAGAGACCCAGTACTTC
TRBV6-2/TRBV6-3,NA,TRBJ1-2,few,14,CASSYEGGVGGYTF,TGTGCCAGCAGTTACGAAGGAGGGGTCGGTGGCTACACCTTC
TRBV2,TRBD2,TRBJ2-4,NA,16,CASSMTSGDTKNIQYF,TGTGCCAGCAGCATGACTAGCGGGGATACCAAAAACATTCAGTACTTC
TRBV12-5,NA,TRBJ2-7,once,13,CASGMTENYEQYF,TGTGCTAGTGGTATGACAGAGAACTACGAGCAGTACTTC
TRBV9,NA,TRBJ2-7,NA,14,CASSPTGRAYEQYF,TGTGCCAGCAGCCCCACGGGTAGAGCCTACGAGCAGTACTTC
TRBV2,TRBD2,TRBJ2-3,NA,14,CASSRDYVTDTQYF,TGTGCCAGCAGCCGGGACTATGTAACAGATACGCAGTATTTT
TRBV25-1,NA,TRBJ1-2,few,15,CASSTSGANYYGYTF,TGTGCCAGCAGCACCTCAGGGGCCAATTACTATGGCTACACCTTC
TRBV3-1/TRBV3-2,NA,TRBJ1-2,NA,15,CASSKSDRLVAGYTF,TGTGCCAGCAGCAAATCCGACAGGCTTGTCGCTGGCTACACCTTC
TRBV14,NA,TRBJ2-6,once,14,CASSHLSGANVLTF,TGTGCCAGCAGCCATCTCTCTGGGGCCAACGTCCTGACTTTC